These 12 T cell receptor beta chains came from one sample sequenced in a study of blood T cells in healthy people across ages. The use of a sample-barcoded 5' primer and a J-beta primer mix characterized a second PCR of about 7 to 12 cycles. MiXCR was run by TCRdb on the 5' RACE reads, yielding one entry per CDR3 protein. The data show 550,000 to 700,000 distinct CDR3 sequences, with roughly 29% seen just once and less than 20% held by the top ten. Sequencing input: blood. These receptors originate from a woman aged 70 to 79 in good health.

The gene calls are TRBV7-9 and TRBJ1-5, with D maybe TRBD1 (6 bases). CDR3 size: 15 residues. Germline V gene data show CDR1 as SEHNR and CDR2 as FQNEAQ (reference sequence). The ends were cut back, 6 bases at V and 6 bases at J, with 18 bases in the middle. The CDR3 sequence is CASSPTETGTQPQHF. The CDR3 DNA reads as TGTGCCAGCAGTCCCACTGAAACAGGGACTCAGCCCCAGCATTTT.

This clonotype was found a few times. The genes are TRBV12-3 or TRBV12-4 and TRBJ1-2, with TRBD1 matching over 9 bases. V lost 5 bases, J lost 5 bases, and 9 bases stayed unmatched. CDR3 size: 15 residues. CDR3 nucleotide sequence: TGTGCCAGCAGTCTTTTTTCCGGGACAGGGTATGGCTACACCTTC. Protein sequence: CASSLFSGTGYGYTF.

This chain uses TRBV7-2 with TRBJ1-5; TRBD1 matches at 10 bases. After removal of 2 bases from V and 5 bases from J, the junction contained 9 bases not matched to a gene. The CDR3 has 17 residues. From germline, CDR1 is SGHTA and CDR2 FQGNSA. CDR3 sequence reads: CASSLSGQGWEDQPQHF. CDR3 DNA: TGTGCCAGCAGCTTATCGGGACAGGGGTGGGAGGATCAGCCCCAGCATTTT.

There are many counts of this clonotype. The V gene is TRBV5-1, the J gene TRBJ1-1, with TRBD1 as a possible D gene (6 bases). V was cut by 3 bases and J by 2 bases, with 8 bases left in between. The CDR3 length is 13 residues. CDR1 and CDR2 (germline): SGHRS, YFSETQ. CDR3 coding DNA: TGCGCCAGCAGCTGGGGACAAAACACTGAAGCTTTCTTT. Translating it yields CASSWGQNTEAFF.

The table lists this clonotype with a few counts. The chain uses TRBV29-1 and TRBJ2-5; TRBD1 matches at 8 bases. This CDR3 is built from 14 residues. CDR1 and CDR2 from the germline V gene are SQVTM and ANQGSEA. With 3 bases clipped from V and 5 bases from J, the junction kept 8 bases outside the gene matches. In DNA form, the CDR3 reads TGCAGCGTTGAGCGGACAGGGAGGAGGGAGACCCAGTACTTC. Translation gives CSVERTGRRETQYF.

This clonotype was seen a handful of times. One end of the junction is discordant with germline, which a read error may explain. V gene TRBV20-1 combines with J gene TRBJ2-5; no firm D call. This CDR3 is built from 12 residues. The germline CDR1 and CDR2 sequences are DFQATT and SNEGSKA (reference sequence). The CDR3 region has the DNA TGCAGTGTTAGATGGCGAGGCGAGACCCAGTACTTC. Residues: CSVRWRGETQYF.

This clonotype was detected ten times or more. The rearrangement joins TRBV6-5 to TRBJ2-7; 8 positions match TRBD2. Germline V gives CDR1 MNHEY, CDR2 SVGAGI. The V gene end was trimmed by 6 bases and the J gene end by 4 bases; junction bases not matched to a gene: 11. This CDR3 region has 15 residues. CDR3 residues: CASRAGTRSWYEQYF. Written as DNA, the CDR3 is TGTGCCAGCAGGGCGGGGACTAGGAGTTGGTACGAGCAGTACTTC.

The chain couples TRBV20-1 to TRBJ2-1; the D gene could be TRBD1 or TRBD2 (5 bases each). V shed 6 bases and J shed 4 bases, with 19 bases lying between them. There are 15 residues in the CDR3. Germline V gives CDR1 DFQATT, CDR2 SNEGSKA (reference sequence). For the CDR3, the DNA is TGCAGTGCAGGGACGGGACGAGGCCCGTACAATGAGCAGTTCTTC. Translation: CSAGTGRGPYNEQFF.

This clonotype was counted only a few times. This chain joins TRBV6-2 or TRBV6-3 and TRBJ2-1; no firm D call. Germline assignment: CDR1 MNHEY and CDR2 SVGEGT. The CDR3 is 13 amino acids. Deletions cut 11 bases from V and 0 bases from J, with 11 bases between. As DNA, the CDR3 is TGTGCCTCGGCCCTAAGCTCCTACAATGAGCAGTTCTTC. It translates to CASALSSYNEQFF.

Points on this clonotype: A much larger clone differs by one base, so this may be a read error. This chain connects TRBV25-1 to TRBJ2-6; possibly TRBD1 or TRBD2 for D (5 bases each). The CDR3 runs 15 residues. Germline loops: CDR1 MGHDK, CDR2 SYGVNS. The CDR3 nucleotides are TGTGCCAGCAGTGCGGCGGGCACTGGGGCCATCGTCCTGACTTTC. Protein sequence: CASSAAGTGAIVLTF.

This clonotype was seen only a few times. This chain connects TRBV29-1 to TRBJ1-4, with 12 bases matching TRBD1. Per the germline V gene, CDR1 is SQVTM and CDR2 is ANQGSEA. V trimming: 0 bases; J trimming: 7 bases; junction bases outside the gene matches: 9. The CDR3 runs 17 residues. CDR3 amino acids: CSVEDQGTGGFGEKLFF. DNA of the CDR3: TGCAGCGTTGAAGACCAGGGGACAGGGGGCTTCGGTGAAAAACTGTTTTTT. Filled out from reference TRBV29-1 and TRBJ1-4, the complete variable domain reads SAVISQKPSRDICQRGTSLTIQCQVDSQVTMMFWYRQQPGQSLTLIATANQGSEATYESGFVIDKFPISRPNLTFSTLTVSNMSPEDSSIYLCSVEDQGTGGFGEKLFFGSGTQLSVL.

CDR3 residues: CSARWDRGIYEQYF. CDR3 in DNA: TGCAGTGCTAGATGGGACAGGGGCATCTACGAGCAGTACTTC. The chain is built from TRBV20-1 and TRBJ2-7, with 10 bases fitting TRBD1. CDR3 length equals 14 residues. Germline V lookup: CDR1 DFQATT, CDR2 SNEGSKA (reference sequence). Unmatched junction bases numbered 4, after V lost 2 bases and J lost 3 bases.